Ten or more counts support the clone carrying this T cell receptor beta chain. Its specificity is unknown. The data were taken from a study of CD8 T cells in ankylosing spondylitis. Study-wide results and caveats: In peripheral blood, disease-linked CD8+ clones occurred at relatively low frequencies. As reported, disease-linked clones showed significant enrichment in matched ankylosing spondylitis synovial fluid.

TCRdb fed the 5' RACE reads into MiXCR, producing one record per CDR3 protein. Among 200,000 to 300,000 distinct CDR3 sequences listed, 8% to 9.5% were seen once. The CDR3 consists of 14 residues. Deletions cut 1 base from V and 9 bases from J, with 13 bases between. Germline V gene lookup returns CDR1 SGHTA and CDR2 FQGNSA. This chain links TRBV7-2 with TRBJ2-1; either TRBD1 or TRBD2 may fit D (7 bases each). Sequenced material: blood, either unsorted or a sorted T cell fraction (not recorded which). The TCR sequence derives from a male donor with ankylosing spondylitis or in good health (not recorded which). The CDR3 DNA sequence: TGTGCCAGCAGCTTAGGCTGGGAGGGGGCTGAGCAGTTCTTC. Encoded protein: CASSLGWEGAEQFF.